This T cell receptor beta chain originates from a study of tumor and adjacent non-tumor tissue in lung cancer. Study information: Histology: about twelve adenocarcinoma, a couple of squamous cell carcinoma, 1 small cell lung cancer. The patients, about nine men and 4 to 6 women, were roughly 31 to 85 with stage I to III disease.

This clonotype appeared many times. Germline V gives CDR1 SGHVS, CDR2 FQNEAQ. The CDR3 contains 16 residues. The V gene end was trimmed by 1 base and the J gene end by 9 bases; junction bases not matched to a gene: 11. Three rounds of nested PCR, following a modified ARM-PCR protocol, produced the TCRbeta library. Each CDR3 protein is one row after TCRdb ran MiXCR on the multiplex PCR reads. The sample contains under 100,000 distinct CDR3 sequences, 61% of which appear only once. No cell sorting was done before RNA was extracted from the tissue. Between August and November 2014, newly diagnosed, chemotherapy-naive lung cancer patients underwent thoracic surgery in China.

Specimen: lung tumor tissue. The rearrangement uses TRBV7-8 and TRBJ2-1; 8 nucleotides match TRBD2. The receptor's source is a man between 65 and 79 years old with non-small cell lung cancer. CDR3 nucleotide sequence: TGTGCCAGCAGCTTAGTAGGGCAGCGGGGGTGGGGTGAGCAGTTCTTC. Protein: CASSLVGQRGWGEQFF. Looking up the rest from reference TRBV7-8 and TRBJ2-1 gives the full variable domain: GAGVSQSPRYKVAKRGQDVALRCDPISGHVSLFWYQQALGQGPEFLTYFQNEAQLDKSGLPSDRFFAERPEGSVSTLKIQRTQQEDSAVYLCASSLVGQRGWGEQFFGPGTRLTVL.